This TCR beta chain was found in a study of blood T cell repertoires in COVID-19 (dated by TCRdb to the early 2020s). As for the study more broadly: The collaborator samples originated in the United States, Italy and Spain and spanned the acute and convalescent phases of COVID-19. The material from the prospective study consisted of cDNA or gDNA derived from T cells, B-cell-depleted T cells, or PBMCs. Deeply sampled blood TCRbeta repertoires from subjects exposed to, actively infected with, or recovered from COVID-19 were included in the dataset. The repertoires were released in a freely available public database intended as a resource for research on the immune response to SARS-CoV-2. The samples were drawn from the first 160 participants of the ongoing ImmuneRACE study and from 1,254 subjects provided by 6 global collaborators. Sample metadata almost always included a de-identified subject ID, COVID-19 status, age in years and sex. Where available, HLA class I and class II types were obtained from metadata supplied by the sample provider rather than from assay-based typing. Findings and caveats that apply to the study as a whole: The quantity of clinical and demographic metadata differed by source and by participant and was supplied without curation.

According to the germline V gene, CDR1 reads MDHEN and CDR2 reads SYDVKM. V sheds 6 bases and J sheds 4 bases, leaving 18 bases between their ends. There are 15 amino acids in the CDR3, from cysteine to phenylalanine inclusive. The only DNA kept is the CDR3, 45 bases in frame from the first base. Worth noting for this clone: Its recognized antigen is unknown. Base-call qualities are not available, and no considerably larger clone is one nucleotide away.

TCRbeta CDR3 regions were amplified from genomic DNA by means of the immunoSEQ Assay, a bias-controlled multiplex PCR. In the authors' own workflow: Nucleated cell counts per sample were estimated from amplification of reference gene primers within the assay. To quantify the absolute abundance of each unique TCRbeta CDR3 rearrangement, sequence reads were collapsed and filtered. For each sample, productive Simpson clonality was calculated as the square root of Simpson's diversity index over productive rearrangements. TCRdb took over this immuneACCESS table, retaining in-frame rearrangements with V and J assigned. Such tables are incomplete; in checked studies, under half of the missing clones stem from an unresolved V gene, and the remainder is unexplained. The DNA was the basis for D and trimming; V, J and clone size are from that table. The sample table lists under 95,000 clones, just over 90% of them with a count of one. The top ten clones comprise roughly 4% of the sample.

Each collaborating institution followed its own protocols to collect whole blood in K2EDTA tubes. For TCRbeta analysis, collaborator samples were shipped as frozen whole blood, as isolated PBMCs, or as DNA extracted from either sample type. The material sequenced was peripheral blood. Recombination connected TRBV28 to TRBJ1-1; no D gene can be assigned with confidence. This clonotype was sampled from a woman aged 50 to 60 in a cohort sampled during active COVID-19. CDR3 protein: CASSRPGSGVTEAFF. The base sequence is TGTGCCAGCAGCCGACCCGGGAGTGGGGTCACTGAAGCTTTCTTT.